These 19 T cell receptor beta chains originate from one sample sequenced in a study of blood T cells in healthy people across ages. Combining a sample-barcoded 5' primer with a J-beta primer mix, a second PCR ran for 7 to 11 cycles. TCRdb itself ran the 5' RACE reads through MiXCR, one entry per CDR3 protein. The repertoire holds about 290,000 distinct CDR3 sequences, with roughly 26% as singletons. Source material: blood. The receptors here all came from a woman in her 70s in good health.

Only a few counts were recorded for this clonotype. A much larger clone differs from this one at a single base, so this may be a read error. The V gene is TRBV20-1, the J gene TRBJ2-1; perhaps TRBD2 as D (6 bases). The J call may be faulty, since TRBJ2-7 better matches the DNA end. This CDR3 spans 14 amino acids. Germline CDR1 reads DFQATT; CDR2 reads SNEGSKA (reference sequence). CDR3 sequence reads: CNARDEGGLHEQYF. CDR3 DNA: TGCAATGCTAGAGATGAAGGAGGGCTCCACGAGCAGTACTTC.

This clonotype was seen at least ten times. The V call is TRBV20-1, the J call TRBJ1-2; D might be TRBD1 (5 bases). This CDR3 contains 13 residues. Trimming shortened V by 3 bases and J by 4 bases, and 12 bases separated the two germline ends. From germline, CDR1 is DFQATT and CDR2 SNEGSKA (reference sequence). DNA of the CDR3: TGCAGTGCTAGCTTCGGGGGGACCTATGGCTACACCTTC. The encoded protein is CSASFGGTYGYTF.

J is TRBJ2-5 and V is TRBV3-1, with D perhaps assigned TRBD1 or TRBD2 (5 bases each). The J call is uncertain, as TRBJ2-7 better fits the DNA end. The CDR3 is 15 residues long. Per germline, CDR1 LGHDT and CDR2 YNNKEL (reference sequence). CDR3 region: CASSQDPGLGREQYF. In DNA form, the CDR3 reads TGTGCCAGCAGCCAAGATCCGGGGTTGGGACGCGAGCAGTACTTC.

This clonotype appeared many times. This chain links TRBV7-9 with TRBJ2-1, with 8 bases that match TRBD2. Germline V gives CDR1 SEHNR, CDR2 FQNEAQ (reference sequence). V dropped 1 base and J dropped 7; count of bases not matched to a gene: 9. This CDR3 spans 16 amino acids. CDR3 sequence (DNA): TGTGCCAGCAGCTTAGGCCCGGGACTAGAAGCAAATGAGCAGTTCTTC. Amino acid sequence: CASSLGPGLEANEQFF.

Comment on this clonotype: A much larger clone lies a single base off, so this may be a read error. In DNA, the CDR3 is TGCACCAGCAGCTTGGGGGCCCCAGAGAACACTGAAGCTTTCTTT. Protein: CTSSLGAPENTEAFF. The genes are TRBV5-1 and TRBJ1-1; D may be TRBD1 (6 bases). This CDR3 spans 15 amino acids. In germline, CDR1 is SGHRS, CDR2 YFSETQ. The full variable domain, rest sourced from reference TRBV5-1 and TRBJ1-1, is KAGVTQTPRYLIKTRGQQVTLSCSPISGHRSVSWYQQTPGQGLQFLFEYFSETQRNKGNFPGRFSGRQFSNSRSEMNVSTLELGDSALYLCTSSLGAPENTEAFFGQGTRLTVV.

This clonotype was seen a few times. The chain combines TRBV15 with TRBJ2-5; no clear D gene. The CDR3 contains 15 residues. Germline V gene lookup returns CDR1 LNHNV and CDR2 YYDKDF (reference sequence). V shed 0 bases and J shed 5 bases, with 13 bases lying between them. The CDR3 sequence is CATSRDIGVPETQYF. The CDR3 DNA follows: TGTGCCACCAGCAGAGATATTGGGGTTCCGGAGACCCAGTACTTC.

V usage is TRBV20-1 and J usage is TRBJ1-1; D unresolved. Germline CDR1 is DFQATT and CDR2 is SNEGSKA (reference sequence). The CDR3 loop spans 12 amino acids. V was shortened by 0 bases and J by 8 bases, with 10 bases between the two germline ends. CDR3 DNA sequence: TGCAGTGCTAGAGAGAGGGCGGGAGAAGCTTTCTTT. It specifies CSARERAGEAFF.

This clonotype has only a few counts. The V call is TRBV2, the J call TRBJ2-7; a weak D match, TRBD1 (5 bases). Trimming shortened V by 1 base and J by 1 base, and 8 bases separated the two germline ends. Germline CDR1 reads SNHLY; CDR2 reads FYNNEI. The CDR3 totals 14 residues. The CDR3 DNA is TGTGCCAGCAGTGAAGAAGGGGTTTCCTACGAGCAGTACTTC. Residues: CASSEEGVSYEQYF.

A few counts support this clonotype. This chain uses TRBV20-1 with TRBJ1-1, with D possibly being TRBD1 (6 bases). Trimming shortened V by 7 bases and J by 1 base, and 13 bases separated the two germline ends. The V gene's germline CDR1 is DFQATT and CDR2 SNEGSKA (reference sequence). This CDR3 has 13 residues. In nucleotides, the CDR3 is TGCAGTGTTAAGGGGGGGACGAACACTGAAGCTTTCTTT. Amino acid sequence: CSVKGGTNTEAFF.

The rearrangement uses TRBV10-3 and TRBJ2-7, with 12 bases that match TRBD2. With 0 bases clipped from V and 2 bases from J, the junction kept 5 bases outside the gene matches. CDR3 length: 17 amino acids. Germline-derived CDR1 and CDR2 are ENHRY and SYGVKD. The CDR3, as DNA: TGTGCCATCAGTGAGTCTATCCTAGCGGGGGGGACCTACGAGCAGTACTTC. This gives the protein CAISESILAGGTYEQYF.

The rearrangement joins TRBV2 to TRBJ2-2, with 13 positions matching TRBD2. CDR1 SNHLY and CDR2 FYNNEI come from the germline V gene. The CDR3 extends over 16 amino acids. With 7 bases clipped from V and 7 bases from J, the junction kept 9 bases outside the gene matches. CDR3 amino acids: CASKQGLAGKIGELFF. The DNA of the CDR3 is TGTGCCAGCAAGCAGGGACTAGCGGGAAAGATCGGGGAGCTGTTTTTT.

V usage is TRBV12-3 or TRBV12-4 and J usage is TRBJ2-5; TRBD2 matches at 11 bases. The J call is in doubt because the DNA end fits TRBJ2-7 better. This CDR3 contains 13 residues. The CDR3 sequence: CASRTSGTYEQYF. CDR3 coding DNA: TGTGCCAGCAGGACTAGCGGGACTTACGAGCAGTACTTC.

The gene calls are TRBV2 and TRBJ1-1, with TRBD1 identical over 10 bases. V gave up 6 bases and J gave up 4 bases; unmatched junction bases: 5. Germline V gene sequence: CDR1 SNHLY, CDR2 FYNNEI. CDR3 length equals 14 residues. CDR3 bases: TGTGCCAGCAGGTGGACAGGGGGATTCACTGAAGCTTTCTTT. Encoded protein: CASRWTGGFTEAFF. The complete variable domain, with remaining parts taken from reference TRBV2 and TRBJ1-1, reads EPEVTQTPSHQVTQMGQEVILRCVPISNHLYFYWYRQILGQKVEFLVSFYNNEISEKSEIFDDQFSVERPDGSNFTLKIRSTKLEDSAMYFCASRWTGGFTEAFFGQGTRLTVV.

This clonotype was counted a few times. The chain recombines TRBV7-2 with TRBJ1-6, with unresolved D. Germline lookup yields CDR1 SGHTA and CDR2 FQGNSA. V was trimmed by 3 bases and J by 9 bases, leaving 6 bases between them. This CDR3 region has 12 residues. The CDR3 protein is CASSFPGSPLHF. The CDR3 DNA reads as TGTGCCAGCAGCTTCCCAGGTTCACCCCTCCACTTT.

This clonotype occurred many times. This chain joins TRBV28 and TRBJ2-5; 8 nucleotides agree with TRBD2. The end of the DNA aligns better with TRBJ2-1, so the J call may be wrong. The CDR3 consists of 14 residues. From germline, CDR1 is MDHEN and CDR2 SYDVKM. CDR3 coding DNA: TGTGCCAGCAGCTCCGGGACTAGATCTGCTGAGCAGTTCTTC. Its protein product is CASSSGTRSAEQFF.

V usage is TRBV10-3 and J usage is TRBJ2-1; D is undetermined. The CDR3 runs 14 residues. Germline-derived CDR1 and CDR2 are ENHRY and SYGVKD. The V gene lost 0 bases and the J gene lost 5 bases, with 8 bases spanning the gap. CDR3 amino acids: CAISESGRNNEQFF. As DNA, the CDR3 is TGTGCCATCAGTGAGTCGGGCAGGAACAATGAGCAGTTCTTC.

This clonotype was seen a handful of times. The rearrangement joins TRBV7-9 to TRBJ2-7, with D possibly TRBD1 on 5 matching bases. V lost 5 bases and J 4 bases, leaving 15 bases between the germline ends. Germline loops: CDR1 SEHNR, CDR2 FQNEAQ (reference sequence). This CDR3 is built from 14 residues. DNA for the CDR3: TGTGCCAGCAGCCCATGGGGCAGGGCTTACGAGCAGTACTTC. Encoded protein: CASSPWGRAYEQYF.

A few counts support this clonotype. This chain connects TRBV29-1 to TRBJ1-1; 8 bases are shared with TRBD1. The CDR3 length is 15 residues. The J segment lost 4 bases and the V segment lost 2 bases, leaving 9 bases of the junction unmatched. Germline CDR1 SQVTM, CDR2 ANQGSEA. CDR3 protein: CSVETAGQGATEAFF. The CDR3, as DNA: TGCAGCGTTGAAACTGCCGGACAGGGCGCCACTGAAGCTTTCTTT.

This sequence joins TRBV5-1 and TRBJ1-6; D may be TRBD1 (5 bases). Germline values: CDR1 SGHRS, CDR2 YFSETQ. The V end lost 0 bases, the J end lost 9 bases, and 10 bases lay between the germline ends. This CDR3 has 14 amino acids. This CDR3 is CASSLDLGLSPLHF. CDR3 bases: TGCGCCAGCAGCTTGGACCTGGGGCTTTCACCCCTCCACTTT.